These 15 T cell receptor beta chains were sequenced from one sample in a study of T cells in localized non-small cell lung cancer. Method: immunoSEQ multiplex PCR; TCRdb's copy keeps in-frame clones and lacks some. The table lists over 2,000 clones, 20% to 30% of them singletons. Sequencing used lung tumor tissue, obtained before any cancer treatment. Every receptor here comes from a man aged 35 to 69 with stage II lung adenocarcinoma.

This clone has just one count. The chain employs TRBV12-1 and TRBJ2-2; TRBD2 is taken as the D call from the table, unchecked against the DNA. TRBV12-1 is noted as a pseudogene. This CDR3 contains 19 residues. The CDR3 DNA sequence: TGTGCCAGCAGCTTTACCCTGGGGCTAGCGGGAGTCTGCACCGGGGAGCTGTTTTTT. Protein product: CASSFTLGLAGVCTGELFF.

The CDR3 sequence: CASSLKQGIEAFF. The CDR3 DNA follows: TGTGCCAGCAGCTTAAAACAGGGGATTGAAGCTTTCTTT. The genes are TRBV7-1 and TRBJ1-1, with 7 positions matching TRBD1. TRBV7-1 is sorted into the ORF group, with uncertain function. The CDR3 totals 13 residues. The J segment lost 7 bases and the V segment lost 4 bases, leaving 6 bases of the junction unmatched.

Points on this clone: One end of the junction varies from germline; a read error may be responsible. This CDR3 reads CAISGRSQGGANTGELFF. CDR3 coding DNA: TGCGCCATCAGTGGAAGATCCCAAGGGGGGGCGAACACCGGGGAGCTGTTTTTT. The rearrangement links TRBV10-2 to TRBJ2-2, with TRBD2 as a possible D gene (7 bases). The CDR3 is 18 amino acids. Germline CDR1 and CDR2: WSHSY and SAAADI.

This chain joins TRBV15 and TRBJ2-1; D is possibly TRBD2 (6 bases). Germline V gene sequence: CDR1 LNHNV, CDR2 YYDKDF (reference sequence). V dropped 1 base and J dropped 10 bases, with 14 bases sitting between them. The CDR3 runs 14 residues. This CDR3 is CATSRGSGEVEQFF. CDR3 bases: TGTGCCACCAGCAGAGGCAGTGGGGAGGTAGAGCAGTTCTTC.

In its sample, this clone is large. The genes are TRBV15 and TRBJ1-2, with 10 bases identical to TRBD1. The length of the CDR3 is 14 residues. With V trimmed by 1 base and J by 8 bases, 4 bases remained unmatched. Germline lookup yields CDR1 LNHNV and CDR2 YYDKDF (reference sequence). CDR3 amino acids: CATSRGDRGRGYTF. DNA of the CDR3: TGTGCCACCAGCAGAGGGGACAGGGGAAGGGGCTACACCTTC.

This rearrangement joins TRBV5-1 to TRBJ1-1; D possibly corresponds to TRBD1 (6 bases). This CDR3 comprises 15 residues. The V end lost 2 bases, the J end lost 3 bases, and 14 bases lay between the germline ends. Germline V CDR1 and CDR2: SGHRS, YFSETQ. CDR3 protein: CASSFRGGSDTEAFF. The CDR3 DNA is TGCGCCAGCAGCTTCAGGGGTGGTAGCGACACTGAAGCTTTCTTT.

The chain joins TRBV18 to TRBJ2-7, with TRBD1 matching 8 bases. In germline, CDR1 is KGHSH, CDR2 LQKENI. Losses at the gene ends were 0 bases for V and 7 bases for J; bases not matched to a gene: 2. The CDR3 extends over 13 amino acids. CDR3 region: CASSPPNRGEQYF. The CDR3 DNA reads as TGTGCCAGCTCACCACCAAACAGGGGGGAGCAGTACTTC. Full variable domain (rest looked up from reference TRBV18 and TRBJ2-7): NAGVMQNPRHLVRRRGQEARLRCSPMKGHSHVYWYRQLPEEGLKFMVYLQKENIIDESGMPKERFSAEFPKEGPSILRIQQVVRGDSAAYFCASSPPNRGEQYFGPGTRLTVT.

Relative to its sample, this clone is large (0.1 to 1%). The rearrangement uses TRBV6-8 and TRBJ2-7; D may be TRBD2 (6 bases). Trimming left V 6 bases short and J 6 bases short, with 24 bases between. From germline, CDR1 is MNHGY and CDR2 SAAAGT. The CDR3 has 16 amino acids. The CDR3: CASSVAAEGALSEQYF. DNA for the CDR3: TGTGCCAGCAGCGTAGCGGCGGAGGGCGCATTGTCCGAGCAGTACTTC.

A few counts support this clone. V usage is TRBV19 and J usage is TRBJ2-1; D gene unclear. Trimming shortened V by 1 base and J by 6 bases, and 10 bases separated the two germline ends. Germline V gives CDR1 LNHDA, CDR2 SQIVND (reference sequence). This CDR3 has 14 residues. The CDR3 nucleotides read TGTGCCAGTAGTATAGGTCGGAGCCTCAATGAGCAGTTCTTC. Its translation: CASSIGRSLNEQFF.

The sample holds a few counts of this clone. The chain couples TRBV5-1 to TRBJ1-2; 7 bases are shared with TRBD1. CDR3 length: 17 residues. Germline CDR1 SGHRS, CDR2 YFSETQ. Trimming removed 4 bases from V and 0 bases from J; junction bases left unmatched: 12. The CDR3 loop is CASSVAGTASANYGYTF. CDR3 coding DNA: TGCGCCAGCAGCGTGGCCGGGACAGCCTCAGCTAACTATGGCTACACCTTC. The variable domain in full, completed from reference TRBV5-1 and TRBJ1-2, reads KAGVTQTPRYLIKTRGQQVTLSCSPISGHRSVSWYQQTPGQGLQFLFEYFSETQRNKGNFPGRFSGRQFSNSRSEMNVSTLELGDSALYLCASSVAGTASANYGYTFGSGTRLTVV.

This clone turned up a few times. This chain joins TRBV6-8 and TRBJ2-5; 7 nucleotides agree with TRBD2. The CDR3 extends over 15 amino acids. Germline V gene data show CDR1 as MNHGY and CDR2 as SAAAGT. With V trimmed by 7 bases and J by 3 bases, 11 bases remained unmatched. The CDR3 region has the DNA TGTGCCAGCAACAAACCGAGGAGCGGGAAAGAGACCCAGTACTTC. Translated: CASNKPRSGKETQYF.

Within the sample, this clone is medium-sized. DNA for the CDR3: TGTGCCAGCAGGGAACCGAGCTCTGGAAACACCATATATTTT. Protein sequence: CASREPSSGNTIYF. The V gene is TRBV6-8, the J gene TRBJ1-3; D not certain. V gave up 6 bases and J gave up 0 bases, with 9 bases separating them. The V gene's germline CDR1 is MNHGY and CDR2 SAAAGT. The CDR3 runs 14 residues.

This clone is labeled medium-sized. This chain connects TRBV11-3 to TRBJ2-3; tentatively, D is TRBD2 (5 bases). CDR3 length equals 15 residues. The V end lost 2 bases, the J end lost 6 bases, and 15 bases lay between the germline ends. Per germline, CDR1 SGHNT and CDR2 YENEEA. This CDR3 reads CASSLPGLGVDTQYF. CDR3 DNA: TGTGCCAGCAGCTTACCGGGATTAGGTGTGGATACGCAGTATTTT.

This clone was observed a few times. The CDR3 bases are TGTGCCAGCAGGGAGGGTTACGCTGAAGCTTTCTTT. Its protein product is CASREGYAEAFF. The V gene is TRBV2, the J gene TRBJ1-1; D unclear. V was trimmed by 6 bases and J by 6 bases, leaving 11 bases between them. CDR3 length: 12 amino acids. Germline assignment: CDR1 SNHLY and CDR2 FYNNEI. Full variable domain (missing parts from reference TRBV2 and TRBJ1-1): EPEVTQTPSHQVTQMGQEVILRCVPISNHLYFYWYRQILGQKVEFLVSFYNNEISEKSEIFDDQFSVERPDGSNFTLKIRSTKLEDSAMYFCASREGYAEAFFGQGTRLTVV.

The chain recombines TRBV30 with TRBJ1-2; no firm D call. This CDR3 is built from 12 residues. CDR1 is GTSNPN, CDR2 SVGIG, per germline (reference sequence). Trimming stripped 4 bases from V and 0 bases from J, with 6 bases between. The CDR3: CAWTESNYGYTF. The CDR3 DNA follows: TGTGCCTGGACAGAGTCTAACTATGGCTACACCTTC.